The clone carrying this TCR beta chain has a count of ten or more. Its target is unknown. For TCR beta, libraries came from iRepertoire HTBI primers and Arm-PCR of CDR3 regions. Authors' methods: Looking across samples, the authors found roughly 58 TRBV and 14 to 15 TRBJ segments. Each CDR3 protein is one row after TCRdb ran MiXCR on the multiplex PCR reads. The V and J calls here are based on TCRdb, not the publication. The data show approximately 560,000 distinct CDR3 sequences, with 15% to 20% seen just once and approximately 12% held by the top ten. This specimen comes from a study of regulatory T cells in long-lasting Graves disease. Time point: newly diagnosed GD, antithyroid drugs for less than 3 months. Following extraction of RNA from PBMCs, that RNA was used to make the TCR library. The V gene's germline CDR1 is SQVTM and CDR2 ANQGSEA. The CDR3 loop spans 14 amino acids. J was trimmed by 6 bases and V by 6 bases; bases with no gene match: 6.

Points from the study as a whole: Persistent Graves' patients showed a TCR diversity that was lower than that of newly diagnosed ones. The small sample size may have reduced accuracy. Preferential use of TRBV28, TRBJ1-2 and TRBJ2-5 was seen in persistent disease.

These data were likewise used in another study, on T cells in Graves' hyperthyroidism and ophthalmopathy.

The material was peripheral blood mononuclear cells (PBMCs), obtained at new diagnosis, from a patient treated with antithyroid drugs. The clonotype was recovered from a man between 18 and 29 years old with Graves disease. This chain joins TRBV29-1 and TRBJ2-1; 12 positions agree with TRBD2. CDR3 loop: CSVSTSGRSNEQFF. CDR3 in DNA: TGCAGCGTGTCGACTAGCGGGAGATCCAATGAGCAGTTCTTC.